A selection of T cell receptor beta chains follows, all from one sample in a study of monozygotic twins with inflammatory bowel disease. TCRdb reprocessed the 5' RACE reads and stores each CDR3 protein as one record, lacking DNA. Reported are approximately 380,000 distinct CDR3 sequences; the ten largest clones contain just over 2.5%. Sequenced sample: blood. These receptors originate from a human donor with ulcerative colitis or Crohn's disease, or a healthy co-twin of an affected twin (not recorded which). Each CDR3 is given with its conserved first and last residue.

>TRBJ2-5|16|TRBV6-5
CASSFASGGYQETQYF
>TRBJ2-1|16|TRBV7-2
CASSLRDSGSYNEQFF
>TRBJ2-3|14|TRBV15
CATTGVRSTDTQYF
>TRBJ2-7|14|TRBV7-9
CASSLAARVYEQYF
>TRBJ1-2|15|TRBV5-1
CASSLVSGGAYGYTF
>TRBJ1-5|13|TRBV20-1
CSARLDLDQPQHF
>TRBJ2-7|15|TRBV6-1
CASSRGQGPLYEQYF
>TRBJ1-3|15|TRBV7-6
CASSLEGSIGNTIYF
>TRBJ2-5|13|TRBV5-1
CASSQRQGETQYF
>TRBJ2-1|13|TRBV6-5
CASSYTSNNEQFF
>TRBJ1-2|12|TRBV7-9
CASSLQAGGYTF
>TRBJ2-5|15|TRBV10-3
CAISEEPGWQETQYF
>TRBJ2-3|14|TRBV6-1
CASSVNRGADTQYF
>TRBJ1-3|15|TRBV7-2
CASSLGGNSGNTIYF
>TRBJ2-7|16|TRBV7-3
CASSPVSGTGHYEQYF
>TRBJ1-2|14|TRBV4-3
CASSQGKGANGYTF
>TRBJ2-7|16|TRBV28
CASSLQGSLSSYEQYF
>TRBJ2-6|16|TRBV20-1
CSARGQGASGANVLTF
>TRBJ1-6|16|TRBV3-1
CASSFKQGRRDSPLHF
>TRBJ1-5|15|TRBV10-3
CAISEGLQGGQPQHF
>TRBJ2-3|13|TRBV5-5
CASIKTGTDTQYF
>TRBJ1-2|16|TRBV5-1
CASSLDDGTVINGYTF
>TRBJ1-1|14|TRBV3-1
CASSQGNTYTEAFF
>TRBJ1-5|16|TRBV4-3
CASSQDRQGGNQPQHF
>TRBJ1-4|16|TRBV15
CATSGQTGGGSEKLFF
>TRBJ1-4|14|TRBV29-1
CSVGYHATNEKLFF
>TRBJ2-1|15|TRBV2
CASSAQGATYNEQFF
>TRBJ2-1|16|TRBV24-1
CATSDPGTGSYNEQFF
>TRBJ2-7|13|TRBV7-2
CASRRNREGEQYF
>TRBJ2-2|18|TRBV14
CASSQAQGAMPPQGELFF
>TRBJ2-2|15|TRBV7-3
CASSLLGVDTGELFF
>TRBJ1-5|15|TRBV7-2
CASSLGYYINQPQHF
>TRBJ2-1|13|TRBV6-5
CASTLTRGNEQFF
>TRBJ2-3|13|TRBV11-1
CASSRTGTDTQYF
>TRBJ2-7|15|TRBV7-9
CASSLVRSPAYEQYF
>TRBJ2-5|13|TRBV7-2
CASSAPSFETQYF
>TRBJ1-3|18|TRBV3-1
CASSSPADRTSSGNTIYF
>TRBJ1-3|18|TRBV11-1
CASSFPGQGPSSGNTIYF
>TRBJ1-1|13|TRBV7-3
CASSTHENTEAFF
>TRBJ2-1|21|TRBV5-6
CASSPRKKRGGNRQVFNEQFF
>TRBJ2-7|14|TRBV4-3
CASSLGRGTYEQYF
>TRBJ1-4|16|TRBV4-3
CASSRSEGGTNEKLFF
>TRBJ2-3|14|TRBV28
CASTGTLRTDTQYF
>TRBJ2-2|15|TRBV12-3/TRBV12-4
CASTPGGGNTGELFF
>TRBJ2-7|15|TRBV7-2
CASTRQGKQSYEQYF
>TRBJ2-2|14|TRBV27
CASRRQRNTGELFF
>TRBJ2-2|15|TRBV9
CASSVYDANTGELFF
>TRBJ1-1|15|TRBV9
CASTPDTTVNTEAFF
>TRBJ1-1|15|TRBV9
CASSVSQGGVTEAFF
>TRBJ1-4|16|TRBV3-1
CASSQDGGPTNEKLFF